A single sample is the source of the 13 T cell receptor beta chains below, sequenced in a study of blood T cell repertoires in COVID-19. The protocol was immunoSEQ multiplex PCR, while the TCRdb copy is restricted to in-frame clones and leaves out a portion. The repertoire holds about 73,000 clones, with 82% as singletons. Sample: peripheral blood. The source is a woman aged 55-75 years with acute or convalescent COVID-19.

The chain combines TRBV19 with TRBJ2-5, with 8 bases aligning to TRBD1. Germline V gene lookup returns CDR1 LNHDA and CDR2 SQIVND (reference sequence). CDR3 length equals 14 residues. With 6 bases clipped from V and 5 bases from J, the junction kept 8 bases outside the gene matches. The CDR3 region is CASSGQGPQETQYF. CDR3 DNA: TGTGCCAGTAGCGGACAGGGACCGCAGGAGACCCAGTACTTC.

This chain links TRBV9 with TRBJ1-2, with 8 bases that match TRBD1. The CDR3 totals 17 residues. The J segment lost 1 base and the V segment lost 2 bases, leaving 10 bases of the junction unmatched. Germline V gene data show CDR1 as SGDLS and CDR2 as YYNGEE. CDR3 nucleotide sequence: TGTGCCAGCAGCGTGGGGGCAGGGGGCGTTATTAACTATGGCTACACCTTC. Protein product: CASSVGAGGVINYGYTF.

The genes are TRBV6-1 and TRBJ2-1, with D possibly TRBD2 on 5 matching bases. The CDR3 sequence is 15 residues long. V lost 1 base, J lost 1 base, and 8 bases lay in between. Germline V lookup: CDR1 MNHNS, CDR2 SASEGT. The DNA for the CDR3 is TGTGCCAGCAGTGAAGGGCTAGCATCCTACAATGAGCAGTTCTTC. As protein: CASSEGLASYNEQFF.

This rearrangement joins TRBV27 to TRBJ1-1; 9 bases align to TRBD1. The CDR3 runs to 14 residues. The germline V gene encodes CDR1 MNHEY and CDR2 SMNVEV (reference sequence). Losses at the gene ends were 3 bases for V and 4 bases for J; bases not matched to a gene: 3. The CDR3 coding sequence is TGTGCCAGCAGTTTCCTGGACAGGGGCACTGAAGCTTTCTTT. Translating gives CASSFLDRGTEAFF.

The rearrangement uses TRBV3-1 (or the pseudogene TRBV3-2) and TRBJ1-2; 7 bases match TRBD1. V lost 4 bases and J lost 8; bases outside the gene matches: 10. The CDR3 runs to 14 residues. The V gene's germline CDR1 is LGHDT and CDR2 YNNKEL (reference sequence). The CDR3 is CASSLNRGAGGYTF. In DNA form, the CDR3 reads TGTGCCAGCAGCCTCAACAGGGGCGCGGGAGGCTACACCTTC.

V usage is TRBV18 and J usage is TRBJ1-4, with D perhaps TRBD1 (6 bases). Germline V gives CDR1 KGHSH, CDR2 LQKENI. The ends were cut back, 6 bases at V and 4 bases at J, with 15 bases in the middle. The CDR3 extends over 15 amino acids. The CDR3 DNA reads TGTGCCAGCTCGCCTGACACAGGGAGTAATGAAAAACTGTTTTTT. It encodes CASSPDTGSNEKLFF.

The chain has TRBV20-1 and TRBJ2-5; unclear D gene. The CDR3 is 12 residues long. The V and J ends lost 3 bases and 2 bases respectively, with 7 bases between them. Germline CDR1 is DFQATT and CDR2 is SNEGSKA (reference sequence). DNA of the CDR3: TGCAGTGCTAGTGGTCCGCAAGAGACCCAGTACTTC. Its translation: CSASGPQETQYF.

The chain uses TRBV2 and TRBJ1-1; no reliable D call. This CDR3 spans 12 amino acids. V lost 2 bases to trimming and J lost 1 base, with 2 bases between them. Germline V gives CDR1 SNHLY, CDR2 FYNNEI. CDR3 DNA sequence: TGTGCCAGCAGTGAACAGAACACTGAAGCTTTCTTT. Protein: CASSEQNTEAFF. Drawing the rest from reference TRBV2 and TRBJ1-1, the complete variable domain is EPEVTQTPSHQVTQMGQEVILRCVPISNHLYFYWYRQILGQKVEFLVSFYNNEISEKSEIFDDQFSVERPDGSNFTLKIRSTKLEDSAMYFCASSEQNTEAFFGQGTRLTVV.

The V gene is TRBV5-8, the J gene TRBJ1-2; unclear D gene. The CDR3 is 15 amino acids. The V end was cut by 0 bases, the J end by 3 bases, with 12 bases between. Germline lookup yields CDR1 SGHTS and CDR2 YDEGEE. The chain's CDR3 is CASSLAGYSYYGYTF. CDR3 nucleotides: TGTGCCAGCAGCTTGGCCGGCTATAGCTACTATGGCTACACCTTC. The whole variable domain, filled in from reference TRBV5-8 and TRBJ1-2, reads EAGVTQSPTHLIKTRGQQATLRCSPISGHTSVYWYQQALGLGLQFLLWYDEGEERNRGNFPPRFSGRQFPNYSSELNVNALELEDSALYLCASSLAGYSYYGYTFGSGTRLTVV.

The chain uses TRBV5-1 and TRBJ1-6; a weak D match, TRBD1 (6 bases). The V end lost 0 bases, the J end lost 7 bases, and 14 bases lay between the germline ends. CDR3 length equals 16 residues. Germline-derived CDR1 and CDR2 are SGHRS and YFSETQ. CDR3 DNA sequence: TGCGCCAGCAGCTTGGAACCTGGGGGCGCGAATTCACCCCTCCACTTT. Amino acid sequence: CASSLEPGGANSPLHF.

The chain uses TRBV5-6 and TRBJ1-3, with 8 bases identical to TRBD1. The CDR3 is 18 residues long. After removal of 0 bases from V and 0 bases from J, the junction contained 8 bases not matched to a gene. Germline CDR1 SGHDT, CDR2 YYEEEE. The CDR3 coding sequence is TGTGCCAGCAGCTTGGGTTTGACAGGGGACATCTCTGGAAACACCATATATTTT. It translates to CASSLGLTGDISGNTIYF.

This sequence joins TRBV5-4 and TRBJ2-7, with 8 bases aligning to TRBD2. The CDR3 has 15 amino acids. Germline V gene sequence: CDR1 SGHNT, CDR2 YYREEE (reference sequence). V lost 0 bases to trimming and J lost 5 bases; unmatched junction nucleotides: 7. The CDR3 coding sequence is TGTGCCAGCAGCTTGGAGCGGGAGACTTCCCACGAGCAGTACTTC. This gives the protein CASSLERETSHEQYF.

In DNA, the CDR3 is TGTGCCGCGCGAAGTCCGAACACCGGGGAGCTGTTTTTT. It specifies CAARSPNTGELFF. J is TRBJ2-2 and V is TRBV24-1, with no clear D. This CDR3 is 13 amino acids long. The V end lost 12 bases, the J end lost 0 bases, and 10 bases lay between the germline ends. The germline gives CDR1 KGHDR, CDR2 SFDVKD.